This T cell receptor beta chain emerged from a study of radiotherapy plus CTLA-4 blockade in lung cancer. Sequenced by immunoSEQ multiplex PCR; TCRdb stores in-frame clones only, minus some. The sample has some 96,000 clones; about 91% are singletons. The CDR3 has 17 amino acids. The ends were cut back, 8 bases at V and 0 bases at J, with 20 bases in the middle. From germline, CDR1 is MNHGY and CDR2 SVAAGI. The gene calls are TRBV6-9 and TRBJ1-5; D might be TRBD1 (5 bases). Sequences were derived from peripheral blood, sampled from a patient treated with radiotherapy plus ipilimumab. This receptor was taken from a human donor with non-small cell lung cancer that progressed on radiotherapy plus ipilimumab. CDR3 nucleotides: TGTGCCAGCCCTCCTTGGGGGACGGTATATAGCAATCAGCCCCAGCATTTT. The encoded protein is CASPPWGTVYSNQPQHF.